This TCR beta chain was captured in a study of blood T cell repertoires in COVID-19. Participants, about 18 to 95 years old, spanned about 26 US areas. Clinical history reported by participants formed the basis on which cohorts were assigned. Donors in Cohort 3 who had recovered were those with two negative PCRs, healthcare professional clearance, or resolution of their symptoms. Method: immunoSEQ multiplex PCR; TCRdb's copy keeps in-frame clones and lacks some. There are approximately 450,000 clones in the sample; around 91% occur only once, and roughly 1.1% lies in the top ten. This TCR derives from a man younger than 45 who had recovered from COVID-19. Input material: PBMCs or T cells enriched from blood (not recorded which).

CDR3 bases: TGTGCCAGCAGCACGCCCGGGGACAGGGAACAGCCCCAGCATTTT. Translating it yields CASSTPGDREQPQHF. The chain combines TRBV21-1 with TRBJ1-5; the D call of TRBD1 is as the table states it, not checked on the DNA. TRBV21-1 counts as a pseudogene. This CDR3 is built from 15 residues.